The next 18 T cell receptor beta chains were all read from a single sample in a study of STAT5B mutations in CD4+ large granular lymphocyte leukemia. This table comes from immunoSEQ multiplex PCR, and its TCRdb copy is limited to in-frame clones, with some not included. The table records tens of thousands of clones, approximately 85% of them present only once. The sequenced sample consisted of CD4+ T cells from blood buffy coats. Receptor source: a human donor in good health.

This clone was detected a few times. In nucleotides, the CDR3 is TGTGCCAGCTCATCTAACAATGAGCAGTTCTTC. This translates into CASSSNNEQFF. The chain is built from TRBV18 and TRBJ2-1, with no clear D. The ends were cut back, 5 bases at V and 5 bases at J, with 4 bases in the middle. This CDR3 region has 11 residues. In germline, CDR1 is KGHSH, CDR2 LQKENI.

This chain links TRBV18 with TRBJ2-4; 8 bases are shared with TRBD1. This CDR3 is 16 amino acids long. Germline V CDR1 and CDR2: KGHSH, LQKENI. The V segment lost 5 bases and the J segment 0 bases; nucleotides outside the gene matches: 6. The DNA for the CDR3 is TGTGCCAGCTCAGGGGGACAGGCCATAGCCAAAAACATTCAGTACTTC. Its protein is CASSGGQAIAKNIQYF.

The chain combines TRBV2 with TRBJ2-4; weak D call: TRBD1 (5 bases). V shed 2 bases and J shed 8 bases, with 19 bases lying between them. CDR1 is SNHLY, CDR2 FYNNEI, per germline. This CDR3 contains 16 residues. The CDR3 spells CASSELETQGGDIQYF. The CDR3 nucleotides read TGTGCCAGCAGTGAACTAGAGACCCAGGGCGGTGACATTCAGTACTTC.

V and J are TRBV5-6 and TRBJ1-1; 8 bases match TRBD1. The CDR3 loop spans 17 amino acids. The junction had 7 bases not matched to a gene; V was cut back by 0 bases and J by 0 bases. In germline, CDR1 is SGHDT, CDR2 YYEEEE. CDR3: CASSLGLTGAMNTEAFF. The CDR3, as DNA: TGTGCCAGCAGCTTGGGGTTGACAGGGGCTATGAACACTGAAGCTTTCTTT.

The table lists this clone with a few counts. The chain links TRBV10-1 to TRBJ2-7; 9 bases are a match to TRBD1. The CDR3 loop spans 15 amino acids. The V gene end was trimmed by 5 bases and the J gene end by 6 bases; junction bases not matched to a gene: 11. Germline-derived CDR1 and CDR2 are WNHNN and SYGVQD (reference sequence). CDR3 protein: CASSWDREGIGEQYF. As DNA, the CDR3 is TGCGCCAGCAGTTGGGACAGGGAAGGGATCGGCGAGCAGTACTTC.

The chain links TRBV9 to TRBJ1-1; a possible D gene is TRBD1 (5 bases). There are 14 residues in the CDR3. The V gene's germline CDR1 is SGDLS and CDR2 YYNGEE. With 3 bases removed from V and 0 bases from J, the gap between germline ends came to 9 bases. The CDR3 sequence is CASSGRQMNTEAFF. For the CDR3, the DNA is TGTGCCAGCAGCGGAAGACAGATGAACACTGAAGCTTTCTTT.

The chain employs TRBV5-1 and TRBJ1-1; the D is unclear. The CDR3 is 16 residues long. V was trimmed by 4 bases and J by 3 bases, leaving 19 bases between them. Germline CDR1 is SGHRS and CDR2 is YFSETQ. CDR3 DNA sequence: TGCGCCAGCAGCCCGACAAATGGTCAGCCCGACACTGAAGCTTTCTTT. Protein sequence: CASSPTNGQPDTEAFF.

This chain links TRBV5-1 with TRBJ2-7; D gene uncertain. Germline V gene lookup returns CDR1 SGHRS and CDR2 YFSETQ. The CDR3 runs 16 residues. V shed 0 bases and J shed 0 bases, with 13 bases lying between them. The CDR3 DNA reads TGCGCCAGCAGCTTGGCCAGTGGTACGCACTCCTACGAGCAGTACTTC. It specifies CASSLASGTHSYEQYF. The variable domain in full, completed from reference TRBV5-1 and TRBJ2-7, reads KAGVTQTPRYLIKTRGQQVTLSCSPISGHRSVSWYQQTPGQGLQFLFEYFSETQRNKGNFPGRFSGRQFSNSRSEMNVSTLELGDSALYLCASSLASGTHSYEQYFGPGTRLTVT.

This rearrangement joins TRBV27 to TRBJ2-2; D gene ambiguous. The CDR3 sequence is 15 residues long. V was clipped by 3 bases and J by 0 bases, with 8 bases between them. CDR1 MNHEY and CDR2 SMNVEV come from the germline V gene (reference sequence). CDR3 sequence (DNA): TGTGCCAGCAGTTTCCGACGGACGAACACCGGGGAGCTGTTTTTT. Protein sequence: CASSFRRTNTGELFF.

V usage is TRBV6-5 and J usage is TRBJ1-6; D uncertain. The germline V gene encodes CDR1 MNHEY and CDR2 SVGAGI. V dropped 4 bases and J dropped 9 bases, with 10 bases sitting between them. The CDR3 runs 13 residues. The CDR3 is CASSSGLSSPLHF. The CDR3 DNA sequence: TGTGCCAGCAGTTCAGGTCTAAGTTCACCCCTCCACTTT.

V is TRBV7-9 and J is TRBJ2-7, with D unresolved. Looked up from germline, CDR1 is SEHNR and CDR2 is FQNEAQ (reference sequence). The CDR3 is made up of 15 amino acids. V was trimmed by 5 bases and J by 2 bases, leaving 16 bases between them. The CDR3 nucleotides read TGTGCCAGCAGCGCAAATAAGGGTTTCGCCTACGAGCAGTACTTC. Translating gives CASSANKGFAYEQYF.

The CDR3 region is CASSLVLGKEETQYF. The CDR3 DNA reads TGTGCCAGCAGCTTGGTTCTGGGGAAGGAAGAGACCCAGTACTTC. This chain connects TRBV5-6 to TRBJ2-5, with D unresolved. Trimming cost V 0 bases and J 3 bases, with 12 bases left between them. This CDR3 has 15 amino acids. The germline gives CDR1 SGHDT, CDR2 YYEEEE.

The chain has TRBV6-5 and TRBJ1-5; D is perhaps TRBD1 (5 bases). CDR1 and CDR2 from the germline V gene are MNHEY and SVGAGI. The CDR3 totals 14 residues. Between the trimmed V and J ends, which lost 0 bases and 4 bases, there was a span of 7 bases. The CDR3 loop is CASSYSQGNQPQHF. Here the CDR3 DNA reads TGTGCCAGCAGTTACTCGCAGGGTAATCAGCCCCAGCATTTT.

This sequence joins TRBV30 and TRBJ1-5; unclear D gene. From germline, CDR1 is GTSNPN and CDR2 SVGIG (reference sequence). V gave up 0 bases and J gave up 0 bases, with 6 bases separating them. The CDR3 covers 14 residues. CDR3 region: CAWSVGYSNQPQHF. CDR3 nucleotides: TGTGCCTGGAGTGTAGGCTATAGCAATCAGCCCCAGCATTTT.

The gene calls are TRBV7-9 and TRBJ1-2, with unresolved D. The CDR3 sequence is 14 residues long. V lost 3 bases to trimming and J lost 2 bases, with 10 bases between them. The germline V gene encodes CDR1 SEHNR and CDR2 FQNEAQ (reference sequence). DNA of the CDR3: TGTGCCAGCAGCTTCGCAGAGCTAAACTATGGCTACACCTTC. It translates to CASSFAELNYGYTF. The variable domain in full, with the rest retrieved from reference TRBV7-9 and TRBJ1-2, is DTGVSQNPRHKITKRGQNVTFRCDPISEHNRLYWYRQTLGQGPEFLTYFQNEAQLEKSRLLSDRFSAERPKGSFSTLEIQRTEQGDSAMYLCASSFAELNYGYTFGSGTRLTVV.

This chain joins TRBV6-5 and TRBJ2-5; maybe TRBD1 (6 bases). CDR3 length: 15 amino acids. CDR1 and CDR2 (germline): MNHEY, SVGAGI. Trimming left V 5 bases short and J 3 bases short, with 16 bases between. CDR3 sequence: CASSLTGSLEETQYF. CDR3 nucleotide sequence: TGTGCCAGCAGTCTTACAGGGTCTTTGGAAGAGACCCAGTACTTC.

The chain uses TRBV18 and TRBJ2-1; D is unclear. V lost 3 bases, J lost 3 bases, and 9 bases lay in between. There are 14 residues in the CDR3. Per the germline V gene, CDR1 is KGHSH and CDR2 is LQKENI. DNA of the CDR3: TGTGCCAGCTCACCGACCTCCCGCTACAATGAGCAGTTCTTC. Its protein is CASSPTSRYNEQFF.

This chain links TRBV19 with TRBJ1-4; weak D call: TRBD1 (6 bases). Germline V gene data show CDR1 as LNHDA and CDR2 as SQIVND (reference sequence). V was clipped by 6 bases and J by 8 bases, with 22 bases between them. The CDR3 runs 16 residues. The CDR3 reads CASSKMGGVFGEKLFF. DNA for the CDR3: TGTGCCAGTAGCAAAATGGGGGGCGTCTTTGGAGAAAAACTGTTTTTT.